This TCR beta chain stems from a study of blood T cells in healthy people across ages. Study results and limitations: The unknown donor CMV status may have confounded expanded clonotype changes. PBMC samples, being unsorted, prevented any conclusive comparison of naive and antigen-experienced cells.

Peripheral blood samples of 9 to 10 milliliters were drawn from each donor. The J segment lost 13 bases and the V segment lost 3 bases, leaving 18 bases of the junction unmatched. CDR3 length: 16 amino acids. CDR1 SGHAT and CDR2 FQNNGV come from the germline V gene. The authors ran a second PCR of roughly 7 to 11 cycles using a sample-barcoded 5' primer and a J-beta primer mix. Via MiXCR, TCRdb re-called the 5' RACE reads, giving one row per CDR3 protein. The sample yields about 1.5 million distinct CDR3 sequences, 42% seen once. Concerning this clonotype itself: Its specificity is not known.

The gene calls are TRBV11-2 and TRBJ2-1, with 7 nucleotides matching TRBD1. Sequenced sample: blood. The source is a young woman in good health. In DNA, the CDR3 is TGTGCCAGCAGCTTCAAACCCGGGACAGCGTCTCCCGACCAGTTCTTC. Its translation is CASSFKPGTASPDQFF.